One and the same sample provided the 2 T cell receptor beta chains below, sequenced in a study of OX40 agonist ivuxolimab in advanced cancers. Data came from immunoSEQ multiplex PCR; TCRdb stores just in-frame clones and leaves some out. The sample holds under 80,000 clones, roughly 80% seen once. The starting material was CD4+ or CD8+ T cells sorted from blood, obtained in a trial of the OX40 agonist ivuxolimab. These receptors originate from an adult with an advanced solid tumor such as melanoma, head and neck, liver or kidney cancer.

The DNA for the CDR3 is TGTGCCAGCAGTGCATTAGGGCAGGGATCGTCACCCCTCCACTTT. Translation: CASSALGQGSSPLHF. The genes are TRBV6-4 and TRBJ1-6; D perhaps matches TRBD1 (5 bases). The CDR3 has 15 amino acids. The germline gives CDR1 MRHNA, CDR2 SNTAGT. V lost 4 bases and J lost 10, with 17 bases in between.

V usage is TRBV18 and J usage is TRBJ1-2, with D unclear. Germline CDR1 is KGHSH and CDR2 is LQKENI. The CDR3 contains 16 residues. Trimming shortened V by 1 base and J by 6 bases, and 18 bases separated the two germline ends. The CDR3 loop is CASSPQGSVVGDGYTF. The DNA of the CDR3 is TGTGCCAGCTCACCACAGGGTTCAGTGGTCGGGGATGGCTACACCTTC.